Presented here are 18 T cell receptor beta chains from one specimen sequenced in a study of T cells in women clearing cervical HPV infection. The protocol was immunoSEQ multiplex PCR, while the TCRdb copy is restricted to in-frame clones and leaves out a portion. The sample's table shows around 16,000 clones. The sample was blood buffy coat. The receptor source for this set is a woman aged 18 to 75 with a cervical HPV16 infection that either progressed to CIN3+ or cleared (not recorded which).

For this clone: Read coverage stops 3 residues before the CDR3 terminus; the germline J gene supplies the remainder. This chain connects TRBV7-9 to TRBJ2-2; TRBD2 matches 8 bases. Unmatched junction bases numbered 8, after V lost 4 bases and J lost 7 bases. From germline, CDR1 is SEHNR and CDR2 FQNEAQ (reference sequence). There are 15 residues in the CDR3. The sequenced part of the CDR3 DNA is TGTGCCAGCAGCTCCCCGGGGGGGACAAACGGGGAG. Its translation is CASSSPGGTNGE. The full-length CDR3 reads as CASSSPGGTNGELFF.

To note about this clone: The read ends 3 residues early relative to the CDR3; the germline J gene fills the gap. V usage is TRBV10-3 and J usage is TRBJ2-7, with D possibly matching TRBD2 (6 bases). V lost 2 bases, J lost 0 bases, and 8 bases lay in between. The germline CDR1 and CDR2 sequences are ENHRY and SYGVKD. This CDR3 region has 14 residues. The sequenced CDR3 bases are TGTGCCATCAGTGAGCGGGGGAGCTCCTACGAG. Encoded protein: CAISERGSSYE. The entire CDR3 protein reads CAISERGSSYEQYF.

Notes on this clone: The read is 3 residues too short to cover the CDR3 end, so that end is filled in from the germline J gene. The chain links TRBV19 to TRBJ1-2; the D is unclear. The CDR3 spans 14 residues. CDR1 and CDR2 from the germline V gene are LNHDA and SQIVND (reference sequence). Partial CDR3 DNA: TGTGCCAGTAGTAGCGGGAGCGCCCACAATGAC. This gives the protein CASSSGSAHND. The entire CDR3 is CASSSGSAHNDYTF.

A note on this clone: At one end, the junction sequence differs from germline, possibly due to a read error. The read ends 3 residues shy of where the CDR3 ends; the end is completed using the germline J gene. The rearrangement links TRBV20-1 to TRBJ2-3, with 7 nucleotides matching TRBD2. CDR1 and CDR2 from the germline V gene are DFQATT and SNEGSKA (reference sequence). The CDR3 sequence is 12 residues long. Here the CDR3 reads CSATQGGDTQYF. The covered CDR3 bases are TGCAGCGCTACTCAGGGAGGGGATACG.

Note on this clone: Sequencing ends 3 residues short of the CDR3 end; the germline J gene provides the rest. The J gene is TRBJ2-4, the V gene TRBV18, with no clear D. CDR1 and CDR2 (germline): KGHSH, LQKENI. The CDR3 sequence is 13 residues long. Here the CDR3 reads CASSPPSNYGQYF. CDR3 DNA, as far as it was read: TGTGCCAGCTCACCACCCTCTAACTATGGT.

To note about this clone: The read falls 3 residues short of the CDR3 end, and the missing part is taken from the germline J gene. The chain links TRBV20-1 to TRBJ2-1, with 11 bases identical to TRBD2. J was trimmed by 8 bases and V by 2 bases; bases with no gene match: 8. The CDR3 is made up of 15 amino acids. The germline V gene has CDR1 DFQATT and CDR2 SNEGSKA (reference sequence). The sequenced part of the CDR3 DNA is TGCAGTGCTAGATCGCCACTAGCGGGAGCGGATGAG. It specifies CSARSPLAGADE. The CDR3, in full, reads CSARSPLAGADEQFF.

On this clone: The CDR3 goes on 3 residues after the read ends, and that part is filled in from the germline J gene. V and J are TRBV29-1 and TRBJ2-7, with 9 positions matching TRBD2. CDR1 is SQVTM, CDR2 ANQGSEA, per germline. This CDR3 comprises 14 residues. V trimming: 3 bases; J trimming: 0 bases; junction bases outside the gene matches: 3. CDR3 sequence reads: CSVDPSGTSYEQYF. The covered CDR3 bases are TGCAGCGTTGATCCTAGCGGGACCTCCTACGAG.

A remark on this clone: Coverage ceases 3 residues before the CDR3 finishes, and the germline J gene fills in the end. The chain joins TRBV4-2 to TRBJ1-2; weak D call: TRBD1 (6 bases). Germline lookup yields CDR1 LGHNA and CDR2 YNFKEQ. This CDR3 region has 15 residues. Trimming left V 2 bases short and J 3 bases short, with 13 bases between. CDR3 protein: CASSQYKTGDYGYTF. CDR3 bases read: TGTGCCAGCAGCCAATACAAGACAGGCGACTATGGC.

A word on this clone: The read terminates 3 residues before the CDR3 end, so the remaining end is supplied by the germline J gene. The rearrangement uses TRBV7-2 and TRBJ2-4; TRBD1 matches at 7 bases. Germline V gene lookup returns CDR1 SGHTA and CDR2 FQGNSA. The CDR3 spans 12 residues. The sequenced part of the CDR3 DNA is TGTGCCAGCAGCCCCGACAGGGCTGGT. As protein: CASSPDRAG. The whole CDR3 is CASSPDRAGQYF.

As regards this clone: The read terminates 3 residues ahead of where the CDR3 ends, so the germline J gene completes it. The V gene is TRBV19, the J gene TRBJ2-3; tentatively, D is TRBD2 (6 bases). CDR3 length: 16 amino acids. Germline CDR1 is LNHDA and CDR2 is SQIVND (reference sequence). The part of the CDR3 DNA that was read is TGTGCCAGTAGTATAGGAGGCGGGATGGGTGGGGAGACG. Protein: CASSIGGGMGGET. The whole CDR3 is CASSIGGGMGGETQYF.

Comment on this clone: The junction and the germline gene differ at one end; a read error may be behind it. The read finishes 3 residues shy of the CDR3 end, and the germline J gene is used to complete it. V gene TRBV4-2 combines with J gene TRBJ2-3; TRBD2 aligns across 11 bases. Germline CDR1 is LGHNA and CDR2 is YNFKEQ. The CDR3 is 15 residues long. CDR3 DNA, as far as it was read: TGCGCCAGCGCCCTAAGACTAGCGGGATTTAATCCG. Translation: CASALRLAGFNP. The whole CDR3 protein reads CASALRLAGFNPQYF.

CDR3 DNA, as far as it was read: TGCGCCAGCAGTGAACCACTTCCCGTAAACGGGGTCTACGAG. This sequence encodes CASSEPLPVNGVYE. The entire CDR3 protein is CASSEPLPVNGVYEQYF. The chain combines TRBV10-1 with TRBJ2-7; D perhaps matches TRBD2 (5 bases). Sequencing ends 3 residues short of the CDR3 end; the germline J gene provides the rest. In germline, CDR1 is WNHNN, CDR2 SYGVQD (reference sequence). Trimming stripped 3 bases from V and 3 bases from J, with 21 bases between. CDR3 length: 17 amino acids.

This CDR3 is CASSPGSGDRQETQYF. CDR3 bases read: TGCGCCAGCAGCCCGGGATCCGGGGACAGGCAAGAGACG. V is TRBV5-1 and J is TRBJ2-3, with 8 bases aligning to TRBD1. With the read ending 3 residues before the CDR3 end, the germline J gene is used to fill in that end. Per the germline V gene, CDR1 is SGHRS and CDR2 is YFSETQ. The CDR3 runs to 16 residues.

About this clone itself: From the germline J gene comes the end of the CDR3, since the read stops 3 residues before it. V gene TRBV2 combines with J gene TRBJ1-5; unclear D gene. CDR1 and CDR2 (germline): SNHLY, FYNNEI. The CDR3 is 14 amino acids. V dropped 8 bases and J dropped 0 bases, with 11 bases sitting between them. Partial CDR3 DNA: TGTGCCAGCTCAGGCAGCTATAGCAATCAGCCC. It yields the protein CASSGSYSNQP. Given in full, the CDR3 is CASSGSYSNQPQHF.

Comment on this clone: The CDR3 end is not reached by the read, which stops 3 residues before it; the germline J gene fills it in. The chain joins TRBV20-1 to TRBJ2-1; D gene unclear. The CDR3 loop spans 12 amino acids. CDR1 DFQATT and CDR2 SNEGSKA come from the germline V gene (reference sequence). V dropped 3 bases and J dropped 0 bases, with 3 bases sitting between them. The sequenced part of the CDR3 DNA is TGCAGTGCTAGCTCCTCCTACAATGAG. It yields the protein CSASSSYNE. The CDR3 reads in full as CSASSSYNEQFF.

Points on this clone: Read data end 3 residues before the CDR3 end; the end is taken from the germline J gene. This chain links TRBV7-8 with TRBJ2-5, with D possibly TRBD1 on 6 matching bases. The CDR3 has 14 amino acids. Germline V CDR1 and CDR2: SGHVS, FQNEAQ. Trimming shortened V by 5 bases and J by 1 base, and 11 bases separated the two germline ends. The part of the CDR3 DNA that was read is TGTGCCAGCAGCCCAACAGGGTTCCAAGAGACC. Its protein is CASSPTGFQET. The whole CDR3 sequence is CASSPTGFQETQYF.

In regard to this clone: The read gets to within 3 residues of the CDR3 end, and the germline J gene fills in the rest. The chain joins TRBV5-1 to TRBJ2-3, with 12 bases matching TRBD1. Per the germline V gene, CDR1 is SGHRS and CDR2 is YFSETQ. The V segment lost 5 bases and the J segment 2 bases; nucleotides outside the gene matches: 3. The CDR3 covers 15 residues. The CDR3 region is CASRGQGATTDTQYF. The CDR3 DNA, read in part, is TGCGCCAGCAGGGGACAGGGGGCGACCACAGATACG. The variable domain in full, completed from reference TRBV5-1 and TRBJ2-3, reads KAGVTQTPRYLIKTRGQQVTLSCSPISGHRSVSWYQQTPGQGLQFLFEYFSETQRNKGNFPGRFSGRQFSNSRSEMNVSTLELGDSALYLCASRGQGATTDTQYFGPGTRLTVL.

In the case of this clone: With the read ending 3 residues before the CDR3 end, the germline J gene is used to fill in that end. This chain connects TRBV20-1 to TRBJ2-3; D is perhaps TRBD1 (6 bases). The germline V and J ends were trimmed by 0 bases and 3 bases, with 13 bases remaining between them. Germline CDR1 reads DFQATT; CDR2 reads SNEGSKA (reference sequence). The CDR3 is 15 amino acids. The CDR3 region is CSARDLEGETDTQYF. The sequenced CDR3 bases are TGCAGTGCTAGAGATCTCGAGGGGGAAACAGATACG.